One and the same sample provided the 20 T cell receptor beta chains below, sequenced in a study of identifying expanded T cells in peripheral blood. Here immunoSEQ multiplex PCR was the method, and the copy in TCRdb shows in-frame clones only, minus some. The table has under 150,000 clones, roughly 82% seen once. Sequenced sample: blood. The receptors come from a person aged 18 to 69 in good health.

This chain links TRBV27 with TRBJ2-3; D gene unclear. Germline values: CDR1 MNHEY, CDR2 SMNVEV (reference sequence). Between the trimmed V and J ends, which lost 0 bases and 0 bases, there was a span of 1 base. The CDR3 is made up of 13 amino acids. The CDR3 coding sequence is TGTGCCAGCAGTTTATCGAGCACAGATACGCAGTATTTT. It codes for CASSLSSTDTQYF.

CDR3 nucleotides: TGTGCCAGCAGCCGGGCCCGGGGGCCGAGCTCTGGAAACACCATATATTTT. Its translation is CASSRARGPSSGNTIYF. V gene TRBV7-6 combines with J gene TRBJ1-3; maybe TRBD1 (6 bases). V shed 5 bases and J shed 0 bases, with 17 bases lying between them. CDR1 and CDR2 from the germline V gene are SGHVS and FNYEAQ. This CDR3 comprises 17 residues.

CDR3 sequence reads: CASTHRRDGYEQYF. As DNA, the CDR3 is TGTGCCAGCACCCACCGCCGGGACGGGTACGAGCAGTACTTC. The V gene is TRBV6-5, the J gene TRBJ2-7; D assignment may be TRBD1 or TRBD2 (5 bases each). V lost 7 bases and J 4 bases, leaving 17 bases between the germline ends. The CDR3 extends over 14 amino acids. Germline lookup yields CDR1 MNHEY and CDR2 SVGAGI.

The chain is built from TRBV5-1 and TRBJ2-1; 7 bases line up with TRBD1. Germline V CDR1 and CDR2: SGHRS, YFSETQ. The CDR3 has 15 residues. Unmatched junction bases numbered 7, after V lost 5 bases and J lost 2 bases. The CDR3 DNA reads TGCGCCAGCAGGTCCGAACAGGGGACCTACAATGAGCAGTTCTTC. Protein sequence: CASRSEQGTYNEQFF.

This clone was counted a single time. J is TRBJ2-5 and V is TRBV7-8; D is ambiguous. From germline, CDR1 is SGHVS and CDR2 FQNEAQ. There are 14 residues in the CDR3. Trimming removed 1 base from V and 3 bases from J, with 9 bases in between. CDR3 DNA sequence: TGTGCCAGCAGCTTAGGTTGGGCAGAAGAGACCCAGTACTTC. Translation: CASSLGWAEETQYF.

The genes are TRBV5-1 and TRBJ2-5; 7 bases match TRBD2. The CDR3 runs 15 residues. With V trimmed by 2 bases and J by 5 bases, 9 bases remained unmatched. Germline loops: CDR1 SGHRS, CDR2 YFSETQ. CDR3 loop: CASSFGQGGLETQYF. The CDR3 nucleotides read TGCGCCAGCAGCTTTGGGCAGGGAGGGCTGGAGACCCAGTACTTC.

The table lists this clone with a count of one. The V and J genes are TRBV7-2 and TRBJ2-5, with 12 bases lining up with TRBD2. Germline V lookup: CDR1 SGHTA, CDR2 FQGNSA. The CDR3 covers 15 residues. V trimming: 5 bases; J trimming: 3 bases; junction bases outside the gene matches: 4. CDR3 DNA: TGTGCCAGCAGCACGACTAGCGGGGGTGAAGAGACCCAGTACTTC. Encoded protein: CASSTTSGGEETQYF.

This chain uses TRBV13 with TRBJ2-3; D not resolved. Germline V gene data show CDR1 as PRHDT and CDR2 as FYEKMQ (reference sequence). The CDR3 contains 17 residues. The V end lost 5 bases, the J end lost 5 bases, and 23 bases lay between the germline ends. The CDR3 region is CASSPAVSTKRVDTQYF. DNA for the CDR3: TGTGCCAGCAGCCCAGCCGTTTCCACAAAACGGGTAGATACGCAGTATTTT.

The chain uses TRBV5-4 and TRBJ1-4; D is undetermined. V lost 3 bases and J lost 6, with 9 bases in between. The CDR3 has 13 amino acids. Germline V gene lookup returns CDR1 SGHNT and CDR2 YYREEE (reference sequence). CDR3 in DNA: TGTGCCAGCAGCTCGATGGGTTATGAAAAACTGTTTTTT. Its translation is CASSSMGYEKLFF.

V usage is TRBV18 and J usage is TRBJ2-7, with 7 bases lining up with TRBD2. V lost 1 base and J lost 4; bases outside the gene matches: 1. The germline V gene has CDR1 KGHSH and CDR2 LQKENI. The CDR3 has 13 residues. The CDR3 here is CASSPREGYEQYF. Here the CDR3 DNA reads TGTGCCAGCTCACCACGGGAGGGTTACGAGCAGTACTTC.

This clone has just a few counts. The junction departs from the called germline gene at one end, perhaps through a read error. This chain links TRBV6-4 with TRBJ2-1; 9 nucleotides align to TRBD2. The CDR3 has 15 residues. Per germline, CDR1 MRHNA and CDR2 SNTAGT. The CDR3 sequence is CASSYSSGLANEQFF. The CDR3 nucleotides are TGTGCCAGCAGTTACTCCTCGGGACTAGCAAACGAGCAGTTCTTC.

V usage is TRBV29-1 and J usage is TRBJ1-1; D remains ambiguous. Trimming shortened V by 3 bases and J by 3 bases, and 17 bases separated the two germline ends. The CDR3 is made up of 15 amino acids. Germline values: CDR1 SQVTM, CDR2 ANQGSEA. CDR3 nucleotides: TGCAGCGTTGAGCCCCAGTACGGGGAGGACACTGAAGCTTTCTTT. Its protein is CSVEPQYGEDTEAFF.

This chain connects TRBV2 to TRBJ1-5; tentative D call: TRBD1 (5 bases). The CDR3 runs 15 residues. V lost 3 bases and J 5 bases, leaving 14 bases between the germline ends. Germline CDR1 and CDR2: SNHLY and FYNNEI. DNA of the CDR3: TGTGCCAGCAGTGATAGTGGGGGATTACATCAGCCCCAGCATTTT. This encodes CASSDSGGLHQPQHF.

The rearrangement uses TRBV19 and TRBJ1-1, with 8 bases matching TRBD1. Germline-derived CDR1 and CDR2 are LNHDA and SQIVND (reference sequence). CDR3 size: 16 residues. J lost 4 bases, V lost 5 bases, and 12 bases had no gene match. The CDR3 DNA sequence: TGTGCCAGTAGTCCACGGACAGGGCGTGGGAGCACTGAAGCTTTCTTT. This encodes CASSPRTGRGSTEAFF.

V and J are TRBV25-1 and TRBJ2-7; D unresolved. V lost 2 bases to trimming and J lost 6 bases, with 11 bases between them. Germline V CDR1 and CDR2: MGHDK, SYGVNS. This CDR3 region has 13 residues. CDR3 amino acids: CASSEVSVTEQYF. Here the CDR3 DNA reads TGTGCCAGCAGTGAAGTCTCGGTTACCGAGCAGTACTTC.

This clone was counted once. The chain carries TRBV18 and TRBJ2-3; 7 nucleotides align to TRBD1. Unmatched junction bases numbered 10, after V lost 2 bases and J lost 2 bases. Germline V gives CDR1 KGHSH, CDR2 LQKENI. The CDR3 runs 17 residues. The CDR3 reads CASSPTIYRGVTDTQYF. DNA of the CDR3: TGTGCCAGCTCACCAACGATTTACAGGGGAGTCACAGATACGCAGTATTTT.

This chain links TRBV7-6 with TRBJ1-5; tentative D call: TRBD1 (5 bases). V dropped 0 bases and J dropped 1 base, with 7 bases sitting between them. Germline V gene data show CDR1 as SGHVS and CDR2 as FNYEAQ. This CDR3 comprises 15 residues. The CDR3: CASSLAQGSNQPQHF. CDR3 sequence (DNA): TGTGCCAGCAGCTTAGCGCAGGGAAGCAATCAGCCCCAGCATTTT.

This CDR3 is CASSYGQGWYGYTF. In DNA, the CDR3 is TGTGCCAGCAGTTACGGACAGGGCTGGTATGGCTACACCTTC. The V gene is TRBV6-5, the J gene TRBJ1-2, with TRBD1 matching 8 bases. This CDR3 has 14 amino acids. V dropped 2 bases and J dropped 5; count of bases not matched to a gene: 4. Germline values: CDR1 MNHEY, CDR2 SVGAGI.

The V gene is TRBV6-1, the J gene TRBJ1-6; D gene unclear. The CDR3 has 13 amino acids. The germline gives CDR1 MNHNS, CDR2 SASEGT. V was pared by 3 bases and J by 10 bases, with 10 bases between. The CDR3 DNA follows: TGTGCCAGCAGTGATATAGTTCGCTCACCCCTCCACTTT. Amino acids: CASSDIVRSPLHF.

The chain couples TRBV7-2 to TRBJ1-2; the D is unclear. Germline V lookup: CDR1 SGHTA, CDR2 FQGNSA. The CDR3 consists of 16 residues. The germline V and J ends were trimmed by 1 base and 5 bases, with 17 bases remaining between them. The CDR3 nucleotides read TGTGCCAGCAGCTTAGGCCCCGGCAGGCCCATGTATGGCTACACCTTC. This gives the protein CASSLGPGRPMYGYTF.